This is a list of T cell receptor beta chains from one sample in a study of blood T cell repertoires in COVID-19. Generated by immunoSEQ multiplex PCR, the TCRdb table keeps only in-frame clones and is missing some. The sample holds more than 200,000 clones, around 80% seen once. Sample: peripheral blood. The receptors were gathered from a middle-aged woman who had recovered from COVID-19. Both conserved end residues are part of each CDR3. The D gene is left open where the match is weak. Only some rows state a clone size, as once, few, many or a class for expanded clones.

TRBV6-5	.	.	TRBJ1-5	CASSYLAGAQPQHF	TGTGCCAGCAGTTATCTGGCAGGGGCCCAGCCCCAGCATTTT
TRBV9	.	few	TRBJ1-4	CASSVGSGADEKLFF	TGTGCCAGCAGCGTAGGCTCAGGGGCCGATGAAAAACTGTTTTTT
TRBV5-6	.	few	TRBJ1-6	CASSLTVVSSYNSPLHF	TGTGCCAGCAGCTTGACCGTAGTTAGCTCCTATAATTCACCCCTCCACTTT
TRBV5-1	.	.	TRBJ1-4	CASSLDQGNGEKLFF	TGCGCCAGCAGCTTGGATCAGGGCAATGGCGAAAAACTGTTTTTT
TRBV5-8	.	.	TRBJ1-4	CASSLASAGDEKLFF	TGTGCCAGCAGCTTGGCCTCGGCAGGGGATGAAAAACTGTTTTTT
TRBV5-1	.	.	TRBJ1-1	CASSLELLNTEAFF	TGCGCCAGCAGCTTGGAGCTGTTGAACACTGAAGCTTTCTTT
TRBV7-7	TRBD2	.	TRBJ2-5	CASSRGLAGQETQYF	TGTGCTAGCAGCCGAGGACTAGCGGGCCAAGAGACCCAGTACTTC
TRBV5-1	.	few	TRBJ1-3	CASSPAKGGVDTIYF	TGCGCCAGCAGCCCTGCGAAGGGAGGTGTGGACACCATATATTTT
TRBV30	TRBD2	.	TRBJ2-1	CAWSHGLAGNNEQFF	TGTGCCTGGAGTCATGGGCTAGCGGGAAACAATGAGCAGTTCTTC
TRBV7-3	TRBD2	few	TRBJ2-3	CASSLQRGRADTQYF	TGTGCCAGCAGCTTACAGCGGGGGAGGGCAGATACGCAGTATTTT
TRBV19	.	.	TRBJ1-1	CASSIDSQGEAFF	TGTGCCAGTAGTATAGATAGCCAGGGTGAAGCTTTCTTT
TRBV3-1/TRBV3-2	TRBD1	once	TRBJ1-1	CASSRTGAEAFF	TGTGCCAGCAGCCGAACAGGGGCTGAAGCTTTCTTT
TRBV14	.	.	TRBJ2-1	CASSRRGYYNEQFF	TGTGCCAGCAGCCGACGGGGGTACTACAATGAGCAGTTCTTC
TRBV28	TRBD2	.	TRBJ2-3	CASSSRLAQYTDTQYF	TGTGCCAGCAGTTCGAGACTAGCGCAGTACACAGATACGCAGTATTTT
TRBV11-3	TRBD1	few	TRBJ2-5	CASSLGQGETQYF	TGTGCCAGCAGCTTAGGACAGGGGGAGACCCAGTACTTC
TRBV28	.	.	TRBJ1-1	CASSLEASPTEAFF	TGTGCCAGCAGTTTAGAGGCCTCCCCCACTGAAGCTTTCTTT
TRBV25-1	TRBD1	.	TRBJ1-4	CASSERTGGWDEKLFF	TGTGCCAGCAGTGAACGAACAGGGGGCTGGGATGAAAAGCTGTTTTTT
TRBV28	TRBD1	.	TRBJ2-7	CAKNTKHGGTGLEEQYF	TGTGCCAAGAATACAAAGCATGGCGGGACAGGCCTGGAGGAGCAGTACTTC
TRBV23-1	TRBD1	.	TRBJ1-5	CARSGGRDSNQPQHF	TGCGCCAGATCAGGGGGCAGGGACAGCAATCAGCCCCAGCATTTT
TRBV6-6	.	.	TRBJ2-4	CASSYSGSAHIQYF	TGTGCCAGCAGTTACTCGGGGAGTGCGCACATTCAGTACTTC
TRBV2	TRBD1	once	TRBJ1-3	CASRTTGGIRNTIYF	TGTGCCAGCAGGACGACAGGGGGCATTCGAAACACCATATATTTT
TRBV28	.	few	TRBJ1-2	CASSFWQGDYGYTF	TGTGCCAGCAGTTTTTGGCAGGGTGACTATGGCTACACCTTC
TRBV6-5	.	.	TRBJ1-2	CASSPEDGRRYGYTF	TGTGCCAGCAGCCCCGAGGATGGAAGACGCTATGGCTACACCTTC
TRBV14	TRBD2	.	TRBJ2-3	CASSPWRGSTDTQYF	TGTGCCAGCAGCCCCTGGCGGGGGAGCACAGATACGCAGTATTTT
TRBV11-1	.	.	TRBJ2-1	CASSLQNNEQFF	TGTGCCAGCAGCTTGCAGAACAATGAGCAGTTCTTC
TRBV28	.	.	TRBJ1-2	CASTPGTRPFSSYGYTF	TGTGCCAGCACCCCCGGGACACGGCCCTTCTCTAGCTATGGCTACACCTTC
TRBV20-1	TRBD2	.	TRBJ2-3	CSASESSGGDPSTDTQYF	TGCAGTGCTAGTGAATCTAGCGGGGGAGACCCTAGCACAGATACGCAGTATTTT
TRBV3-1/TRBV3-2	TRBD2	.	TRBJ2-5	CASSLAFLAGGPQETQYF	TGTGCCAGCAGCCTCGCCTTCCTAGCGGGGGGGCCCCAAGAGACCCAGTACTTC
TRBV3-1/TRBV3-2	.	.	TRBJ2-2	CASSQEGRLTGELFF	TGTGCCAGCAGCCAAGAGGGCAGGCTAACCGGGGAGCTGTTTTTT
TRBV2	TRBD2	.	TRBJ2-5	CASSPTSGQETQYF	TGTGCCAGCAGCCCGACTAGCGGCCAAGAGACCCAGTACTTC
TRBV19	.	.	TRBJ1-4	CASSNRKDSANEKLFF	TGTGCCAGTAGCAATCGAAAGGACAGCGCTAATGAAAAACTGTTTTTT
TRBV9	.	.	TRBJ2-3	CASSQAGSTDTQYF	TGTGCCAGCAGCCAGGCGGGGAGCACAGATACGCAGTATTTT
TRBV6-6	.	.	TRBJ1-3	CASSYSSQHGNTIYF	TGTGCCAGCAGTTACAGTTCGCAACACGGAAACACCATATATTTT
TRBV11-2	TRBD1	.	TRBJ1-2	CASSWTGTRGYTF	TGTGCCAGCAGTTGGACAGGGACCCGCGGCTACACCTTC
TRBV28	TRBD1	.	TRBJ1-5	CASSSLGQGDGDQPQHF	TGTGCCAGCAGTTCCCTGGGACAGGGAGACGGGGATCAGCCCCAGCATTTT
TRBV6-5	TRBD2	.	TRBJ2-7	CASRRTSNYEQYF	TGTGCCAGCAGGAGGACTAGCAACTACGAGCAGTACTTC
TRBV5-1	TRBD2	.	TRBJ2-3	CASTAAGTSGDTQYF	TGCGCCAGCACCGCAGCCGGGACTAGTGGCGATACGCAGTATTTT
TRBV5-4	.	.	TRBJ2-2	CASSSGDLAGELFF	TGTGCCAGCAGCTCCGGTGACTTGGCCGGGGAGCTGTTTTTT
TRBV25-1	.	.	TRBJ1-6	CASSDGGWSYNSPLHF	TGTGCCAGCAGTGATGGAGGGTGGTCCTATAATTCACCCCTCCACTTT
TRBV30	.	.	TRBJ2-1	CAWSPDWRYNEQFF	TGTGCCTGGAGTCCGGACTGGAGATACAATGAGCAGTTCTTC
TRBV7-9	.	.	TRBJ1-2	CASSLLPSPGYGYTF	TGTGCCAGCAGCTTACTCCCCTCTCCGGGCTATGGCTACACCTTC
TRBV30	TRBD2	.	TRBJ2-5	CAWSGGGETQYF	TGTGCCTGGAGTGGGGGGGGAGAGACCCAGTACTTC
TRBV6-5	.	.	TRBJ1-3	CASSYGGQGNTIYF	TGTGCCAGCAGTTACGGGGGACAAGGAAACACCATATATTTT
TRBV6-5	.	.	TRBJ1-4	CASSNRETNEKLFF	TGTGCCAGCAGTAACCGGGAAACTAATGAAAAACTGTTTTTT
TRBV10-3	TRBD1	.	TRBJ2-2	CAISGPGQGANRGELFF	TGTGCCATCAGTGGGCCGGGACAGGGGGCTAATCGCGGGGAGCTGTTTTTT
TRBV30	TRBD2	.	TRBJ2-7	CACSGGAYEQYF	TGTGCCTGTAGCGGGGGGGCCTACGAGCAGTACTTC
TRBV6-2/TRBV6-3	.	once	TRBJ2-1	CASSSYDTQQQFF	TGTGCCAGCAGTTCCTATGACACACAACAGCAGTTCTTC